These 17 T cell receptor beta chains were sequenced from one sample in a study of tumor-infiltrating lymphocytes in oesophageal squamous cell carcinoma. Each CDR3 protein gets one entry after TCRdb re-called the PCR reads with MiXCR. Among about 13,000 distinct CDR3 sequences listed, less than 65% were seen once. Sequenced input: esophageal tumor tissue. Source of these receptors: a male donor with esophageal squamous cell carcinoma.

This clonotype turned up a few times. The genes are TRBV7-6 and TRBJ2-5; D unclear. The end of the DNA is better explained by TRBJ2-7, so the J call may be wrong. The CDR3 covers 14 residues. Germline CDR1 is SGHVS and CDR2 is FNYEAQ. CDR3: CASSLIWARDEQYF. DNA of the CDR3: TGTGCCAGCAGCTTAATTTGGGCCCGGGACGAGCAGTACTTC.

This chain connects TRBV7-2 to TRBJ1-5; D unclear. The CDR3 length is 13 residues. Germline loops: CDR1 SGHTA, CDR2 FQGNSA. The V gene lost 2 bases and the J gene lost 7 bases, with 9 bases spanning the gap. The CDR3 DNA is TGTGCCAGCAGCTTACTTTGGGGACAGCCCCAGCATTTT. This codes for CASSLLWGQPQHF.

V gene TRBV7-2 combines with J gene TRBJ2-1; 8 bases agree with TRBD2. Germline CDR1 SGHTA, CDR2 FQGNSA. The CDR3 covers 15 residues. The V segment lost 3 bases and the J segment 6 bases; nucleotides outside the gene matches: 7. CDR3 in amino acids: CASSFGTSVANEQFF. As DNA, the CDR3 is TGTGCCAGCAGCTTTGGGACTAGTGTCGCCAATGAGCAGTTCTTC.

The chain is built from TRBV27 and TRBJ2-5; D unclear. The CDR3 contains 14 residues. Per the germline V gene, CDR1 is MNHEY and CDR2 is SMNVEV (reference sequence). V shed 5 bases and J shed 2 bases, with 12 bases lying between them. Here the CDR3 reads CASSPLDDQETQYF. The DNA for the CDR3 is TGTGCCAGCAGTCCGCTCGATGATCAAGAGACCCAGTACTTC.

This clonotype was recorded once. A clone one base away is much larger, so this may be a read error. The chain combines TRBV6-6 with TRBJ2-5; a possible D gene is TRBD2 (7 bases). This CDR3 is 17 amino acids long. Germline lookup yields CDR1 MNHNY and CDR2 SVGAGI (reference sequence). CDR3: CASSYSGGGGYTGELYF. The DNA of the CDR3 is TGTGCCAGCAGTTACTCAGGGGGGGGCGGGTACACCGGGGAGCTGTATTTT.

The chain uses TRBV7-4 and TRBJ2-1, with 7 bases that match TRBD2. Gene TRBJ2-7 matches the end of the DNA better, so the J call may be wrong. This CDR3 contains 14 residues. Germline loops: CDR1 SGHVT, CDR2 SQSDAQ. The CDR3 DNA reads TGTGCCAGCAGCTCAGCGGGAAACTACAATGAGCAGTACTTC. Residues: CASSSAGNYNEQYF.

This clonotype was seen ten or more times. This likely comes from a read error, as the CDR3 has no conserved phenylalanine or tryptophan at its end. It is unclear where the CDR3 begins or ends on the DNA, so no DNA is shown, and the CDR3 is as TCRdb lists it. This chain joins TRBV7-6 and TRBJ2-3; no DNA check was done on the table's D call, TRBD1. Germline lookup yields CDR1 SGHVS and CDR2 FNYEAQ. Inclusive of both ends, the CDR3 amounts to 18 amino acids. CDR3: CASSLIWARDVRPSTLGT.

The chain has TRBV7-2 and TRBJ2-5; 7 positions agree with TRBD1. The J segment lost 1 base and the V segment lost 0 bases, leaving 2 bases of the junction unmatched. This CDR3 comprises 15 residues. The V gene's germline CDR1 is SGHTA and CDR2 FQGNSA. This chain's CDR3 is CASSLATGFQETQYF. CDR3 bases: TGTGCCAGCAGCTTAGCGACAGGGTTCCAAGAGACCCAGTACTTC.

In this sample, this clonotype turned up a few times. The rearrangement links TRBV29-1 to TRBJ1-1, with a tentative D call TRBD1 (5 bases). V shed 6 bases and J shed 1 base, with 15 bases lying between them. Germline V gene sequence: CDR1 SQVTM, CDR2 ANQGSEA. This CDR3 contains 14 residues. The CDR3 region has the DNA TGCAGCGTAGCCCGAGGGGCAGGGAACACTGAAGCTTTCTTT. It specifies CSVARGAGNTEAFF.

V gene TRBV12-3 or TRBV12-4 combines with J gene TRBJ2-2, with D maybe TRBD1 (6 bases). The CDR3 is 16 residues long. Trimming removed 4 bases from V and 7 bases from J, with 19 bases in between. The CDR3 loop is CASSYRSGDDNGELFF. The CDR3, as DNA: TGTGCCAGCAGTTACCGGTCAGGGGATGACAACGGGGAGCTGTTTTTT.

This clonotype was picked up many times. V and J are TRBV7-9 and TRBJ2-1; D unclear. The DNA matches TRBJ2-7 better at its end, which makes the J call doubtful. The germline V gene encodes CDR1 SEHNR and CDR2 FQNEAQ (reference sequence). The CDR3 extends over 15 amino acids. The CDR3 region has the DNA TGTGCCAGCAGCTTAGATAGGAGCGTAGCCGCTGAGCAGTACTTC. This sequence encodes CASSLDRSVAAEQYF.

V and J are TRBV7-2 and TRBJ2-4; possibly TRBD2 for D (5 bases). Gene TRBJ2-7 matches the end of the DNA better, so the J call may be wrong. The germline gives CDR1 SGHTA, CDR2 FQGNSA. The length of the CDR3 is 16 residues. In nucleotides, the CDR3 is TGTGCCAGCAGCTCCCACCTAGGGCGGGTACGGTACGAGCAGTACTTC. The encoded protein is CASSSHLGRVRYEQYF.

The chain has TRBV2 and TRBJ1-1; D ambiguous. CDR3 length equals 13 residues. The V and J ends lost 8 bases and 4 bases respectively, with 14 bases between them. Germline lookup yields CDR1 SNHLY and CDR2 FYNNEI. The CDR3 is CASQDRLATEAFF. DNA for the CDR3: TGTGCCAGCCAAGACCGGTTAGCCACTGAAGCTTTCTTT. The whole variable domain, remainder taken from reference TRBV2 and TRBJ1-1, is EPEVTQTPSHQVTQMGQEVILRCVPISNHLYFYWYRQILGQKVEFLVSFYNNEISEKSEIFDDQFSVERPDGSNFTLKIRSTKLEDSAMYFCASQDRLATEAFFGQGTRLTVV.

This clonotype is medium-sized by share. This chain uses TRBV6-1 with TRBJ1-4; no clear D. In germline, CDR1 is MNHNS, CDR2 SASEGT. Trimming shortened V by 6 bases and J by 7 bases, and 9 bases separated the two germline ends. This CDR3 is 12 amino acids long. CDR3 sequence reads: CASRGVSEKLFF. CDR3 bases: TGTGCCAGCAGGGGAGTAAGTGAAAAACTGTTTTTT.

This clonotype was picked up a small number of times. The chain uses TRBV7-2 and TRBJ2-5; D is uncertain. The end of the DNA aligns better with TRBJ2-7, so the J call may be wrong. Germline V gene data show CDR1 as SGHTA and CDR2 as FQGNSA. This CDR3 is built from 12 residues. In nucleotides, the CDR3 is TGTGCCAGCAGCCAGATCGCCTACGAGCAGTACTTC. Residues: CASSQIAYEQYF.

A few counts support this clonotype. This chain joins TRBV7-2 and TRBJ2-1; D call uncertain. The DNA end favors TRBJ2-7, so the J call may be wrong. The CDR3 contains 13 residues. CDR1 SGHTA and CDR2 FQGNSA come from the germline V gene. The CDR3, as DNA: TGTGCCAGCAGCTTAGAGAGAAAGGTCGAGCAGTACTTC. It codes for CASSLERKVEQYF.

V is TRBV7-9 and J is TRBJ2-2; 8 bases agree with TRBD2. The ends lost 7 bases at V and 1 base at J; junction bases unmatched: 8. Germline assignment: CDR1 SEHNR and CDR2 FQNEAQ (reference sequence). The CDR3 consists of 16 residues. The CDR3: CASKPAGALNTGELFF. CDR3 bases: TGTGCCAGCAAGCCAGCGGGGGCCCTGAACACCGGGGAGCTGTTTTTT. The variable domain in full, with the rest retrieved from reference TRBV7-9 and TRBJ2-2, is DTGVSQNPRHKITKRGQNVTFRCDPISEHNRLYWYRQTLGQGPEFLTYFQNEAQLEKSRLLSDRFSAERPKGSFSTLEIQRTEQGDSAMYLCASKPAGALNTGELFFGEGSRLTVL.